This T cell receptor beta chain was sequenced during a study of Graves' ophthalmopathy and Graves' hyperthyroidism. Study overall: Before any treatment, peripheral blood was taken at the initial diagnosis. Findings and limits, study-wide: Using 13 signatures, a model distinguished ophthalmopathy from stable hyperthyroidism, reaching roughly 90% sensitivity and 81.08% specificity. Blood also contained most of the expanded thyroid clonotypes above 0.001 frequency.

RNA transcripts were the template, and TCR beta CDR3 regions were amplified from them. The first-round RT-PCR employed HTBI primers together with the Qiagen OneStep RT-PCR kit. A multiplex PCR was then performed as the second round. Using its own MiXCR run on the multiplex PCR reads, TCRdb lists one record per CDR3 protein. Of 220,000 or so distinct CDR3 sequences listed, 20% to 25% are singletons. This clonotype was detected ten times or more. What it binds is unknown. The V gene lost 6 bases and the J gene lost 3 bases, with 6 bases spanning the gap. Germline values: CDR1 MDHEN, CDR2 SYDVKM. The CDR3 is 11 residues long. Ineligible for inclusion were patients with other autoimmune diseases, uncontrolled infections, pregnancy or lactation.

The specimen was peripheral blood. The sequence came from a woman in her 50s with Graves' ophthalmopathy. The rearrangement uses TRBV28 and TRBJ2-7; tentative D call: TRBD1 (5 bases). The CDR3 bases are TGTGCCAGCAGAGGGGACTACGAGCAGTACTTC. This translates into CASRGDYEQYF.